A selection of T cell receptor beta chains follows, all from one sample in a study of early T cells in non-severe SARS-CoV-2 infection. TCRdb reprocessed the 5' RACE reads via MiXCR and lists one record per CDR3 protein. The sample carries about 36,000 distinct CDR3 sequences, 6% to 8% recorded once. The sample consisted of whole blood, taken at baseline. The receptor set was obtained from an adult who was a healthcare worker with PCR-confirmed SARS-CoV-2 infection or an uninfected control (not recorded which). CDR3s include the opening cysteine and the closing phenylalanine or tryptophan. The order of the fields is D gene, V gene, J gene, clone size, CDR3 protein, CDR3 DNA. A D gene is named only where the DNA matches it firmly. Size is stated for part of the rows, as once, few or many counts, or as a class when the clone is expanded.

d_call: TRBD2; v_call: TRBV24-1; j_call: TRBJ2-2; clone_size: few; cdr3_aa: CATSDGLAGGTGELFF; cdr3_nt: TGTGCCACCAGTGATGGACTAGCGGGAGGCACCGGGGAGCTGTTTTTT
d_call: NA; v_call: TRBV6-2/TRBV6-3; j_call: TRBJ2-7; clone_size: NA; cdr3_aa: CASKFTSSPEQYF; cdr3_nt: TGTGCCAGCAAATTTACTTCTTCGCCCGAGCAGTACTTC
d_call: TRBD2; v_call: TRBV4-1; j_call: TRBJ2-1; clone_size: many; cdr3_aa: CASSQFGSGSSYNEQFF; cdr3_nt: TGCGCCAGCAGCCAATTTGGGAGCGGGAGTTCCTACAATGAGCAGTTCTTC
d_call: NA; v_call: TRBV7-9; j_call: TRBJ1-1; clone_size: many; cdr3_aa: CASSLSAGTEAFF; cdr3_nt: TGTGCCAGCAGCTTAAGTGCAGGGACCGAAGCTTTCTTT
d_call: NA; v_call: TRBV20-1; j_call: TRBJ1-1; clone_size: NA; cdr3_aa: CSARDRGRGNTEAFF; cdr3_nt: TGCAGTGCTAGAGATCGAGGCAGGGGGAACACTGAAGCTTTCTTT
d_call: NA; v_call: TRBV5-1; j_call: TRBJ2-1; clone_size: many; cdr3_aa: CASKLQGLSYNEQFF; cdr3_nt: TGCGCCAGCAAGCTTCAGGGGCTCTCCTACAATGAGCAGTTCTTC
d_call: TRBD1; v_call: TRBV30; j_call: TRBJ1-2; clone_size: few; cdr3_aa: CAWDFEGASGYTF; cdr3_nt: TGTGCCTGGGACTTTGAGGGGGCGAGTGGCTACACCTTC
d_call: NA; v_call: TRBV24-1; j_call: TRBJ2-7; clone_size: many; cdr3_aa: CATSDSDYEQYF; cdr3_nt: TGTGCCACCAGTGATTCGGACTACGAGCAGTACTTC
d_call: TRBD1; v_call: TRBV7-6; j_call: TRBJ2-7; clone_size: many; cdr3_aa: CASSSSGTGVYEQYF; cdr3_nt: TGTGCCAGCAGCTCCTCCGGGACAGGGGTCTACGAGCAGTACTTC
d_call: NA; v_call: TRBV11-2; j_call: TRBJ2-1; clone_size: few; cdr3_aa: CASSLGLYNEQFF; cdr3_nt: TGTGCCAGCAGCTTAGGACTGTACAATGAGCAGTTCTTC
d_call: NA; v_call: TRBV18; j_call: TRBJ2-4; clone_size: many; cdr3_aa: CASSPRQDLAKNIQYF; cdr3_nt: TGTGCCAGCTCACCCAGACAGGACCTAGCCAAAAACATTCAGTACTTC
d_call: TRBD1; v_call: TRBV27; j_call: TRBJ2-1; clone_size: many; cdr3_aa: CASSADRGPYNEQFF; cdr3_nt: TGTGCCAGCAGTGCGGACAGGGGGCCCTACAATGAGCAGTTCTTC
d_call: NA; v_call: TRBV25-1; j_call: TRBJ2-3; clone_size: NA; cdr3_aa: CASSRPGKSTDTQYF; cdr3_nt: TGTGCCAGCAGTCGTCCCGGGAAAAGCACAGATACGCAGTATTTT
d_call: NA; v_call: TRBV5-4; j_call: TRBJ2-5; clone_size: few; cdr3_aa: CVSSSPQLLAETQYF; cdr3_nt: TGTGTCAGCAGCTCGCCGCAACTTTTGGCGGAGACCCAGTACTTC
d_call: NA; v_call: TRBV24-1; j_call: TRBJ1-1; clone_size: medium-sized; cdr3_aa: CATSDFTGTEAFF; cdr3_nt: TGTGCCACCAGTGATTTCACAGGGACCGAAGCTTTCTTT
d_call: NA; v_call: TRBV27; j_call: TRBJ1-1; clone_size: many; cdr3_aa: CASSLRAGAGAMNTEAFF; cdr3_nt: TGTGCCAGCAGTTTAAGAGCTGGGGCAGGGGCCATGAACACTGAAGCTTTCTTT
d_call: NA; v_call: TRBV30; j_call: TRBJ1-5; clone_size: many; cdr3_aa: CAWSGVGRNSQPQHF; cdr3_nt: TGTGCCTGGAGTGGCGTCGGACGTAACAGTCAGCCCCAGCATTTT
d_call: TRBD1; v_call: TRBV10-2; j_call: TRBJ1-2; clone_size: NA; cdr3_aa: CASEGTGYGYTF; cdr3_nt: TGCGCCAGCGAAGGGACAGGCTATGGCTACACCTTC
d_call: TRBD2; v_call: TRBV28; j_call: TRBJ2-4; clone_size: NA; cdr3_aa: CASGGEDGGNIQYF; cdr3_nt: TGTGCCAGCGGGGGGGAGGACGGCGGCAACATTCAGTACTTC
d_call: NA; v_call: TRBV12-3/TRBV12-4; j_call: TRBJ2-5; clone_size: NA; cdr3_aa: CASSDIETQYF; cdr3_nt: TGTGCCAGCAGTGACATAGAGACCCAGTACTTC
d_call: NA; v_call: TRBV29-1; j_call: TRBJ2-5; clone_size: many; cdr3_aa: CSAGVGLGETQYF; cdr3_nt: TGCAGCGCAGGGGTAGGGCTGGGGGAGACCCAGTACTTC
d_call: NA; v_call: TRBV19; j_call: TRBJ1-5; clone_size: few; cdr3_aa: CATTQENQPQHF; cdr3_nt: TGTGCCACAACTCAGGAGAATCAGCCCCAGCATTTT
d_call: TRBD2; v_call: TRBV18; j_call: TRBJ2-7; clone_size: many; cdr3_aa: CASSPLVTSGPSYEQYF; cdr3_nt: TGTGCCAGCTCACCACTCGTGACTAGCGGGCCGTCCTACGAGCAGTACTTC
d_call: TRBD1; v_call: TRBV6-5; j_call: TRBJ2-7; clone_size: NA; cdr3_aa: CASSYRGTGGYEQYF; cdr3_nt: TGTGCCAGCAGTTACCGAGGGACAGGCGGGTACGAGCAGTACTTC
d_call: NA; v_call: TRBV6-2/TRBV6-3; j_call: TRBJ1-5; clone_size: NA; cdr3_aa: CASRYSGGSNQPQHF; cdr3_nt: TGTGCCAGCAGGTACTCGGGGGGTAGCAATCAGCCCCAGCATTTT
d_call: NA; v_call: TRBV9; j_call: TRBJ1-5; clone_size: few; cdr3_aa: CASSVGGPPRGQPQHF; cdr3_nt: TGTGCCAGCAGCGTGGGGGGGCCTCCCCGGGGTCAGCCCCAGCATTTT
d_call: NA; v_call: TRBV5-1; j_call: TRBJ1-1; clone_size: many; cdr3_aa: CASSRVRMNTEAFF; cdr3_nt: TGCGCCAGCAGCCGTGTACGTATGAACACTGAAGCTTTCTTT
d_call: TRBD2; v_call: TRBV4-3; j_call: TRBJ2-7; clone_size: many; cdr3_aa: CASSQETRVVGGYEQYF; cdr3_nt: TGCGCCAGCAGCCAAGAAACCAGGGTCGTCGGGGGGTACGAGCAGTACTTC
d_call: TRBD2; v_call: TRBV27; j_call: TRBJ2-5; clone_size: few; cdr3_aa: CASSLISGTEETQYF; cdr3_nt: TGTGCCAGCAGTTTAATTAGCGGGACGGAAGAGACCCAGTACTTC
d_call: NA; v_call: TRBV7-2; j_call: TRBJ2-2; clone_size: many; cdr3_aa: CASSLATGTAYTGELFF; cdr3_nt: TGTGCCAGCAGCTTAGCAACCGGGACTGCTTATACCGGGGAGCTGTTTTTT
d_call: NA; v_call: TRBV20-1; j_call: TRBJ2-7; clone_size: few; cdr3_aa: CSASGMRLSYEQYF; cdr3_nt: TGCAGTGCAAGTGGAATGAGGCTCTCCTACGAGCAGTACTTC
d_call: NA; v_call: TRBV28; j_call: TRBJ2-4; clone_size: NA; cdr3_aa: CASSSFPDAQYF; cdr3_nt: TGTGCCAGCAGTTCCTTTCCCGATGCGCAGTACTTC
d_call: NA; v_call: TRBV30; j_call: TRBJ1-1; clone_size: NA; cdr3_aa: CAWSVGITEAFF; cdr3_nt: TGTGCCTGGAGTGTTGGGATAACTGAAGCTTTCTTT
d_call: TRBD1; v_call: TRBV28; j_call: TRBJ1-5; clone_size: NA; cdr3_aa: CASSLNTGGNQPQHF; cdr3_nt: TGTGCCAGCAGTTTAAATACAGGGGGCAATCAGCCCCAGCATTTT
d_call: TRBD2; v_call: TRBV11-3; j_call: TRBJ2-1; clone_size: many; cdr3_aa: CASSPSGLGNEQFF; cdr3_nt: TGTGCCAGCAGCCCTAGCGGGCTGGGCAATGAGCAGTTCTTC
d_call: TRBD1; v_call: TRBV24-1; j_call: TRBJ1-5; clone_size: few; cdr3_aa: CATDRGHNQPQHF; cdr3_nt: TGTGCCACGGACAGGGGACATAATCAGCCCCAGCATTTT
d_call: NA; v_call: TRBV6-2/TRBV6-3; j_call: TRBJ2-7; clone_size: many; cdr3_aa: CASSYPPTREQYF; cdr3_nt: TGTGCCAGCAGTTATCCTCCTACTAGGGAGCAGTACTTC
d_call: TRBD2; v_call: TRBV10-2; j_call: TRBJ2-7; clone_size: NA; cdr3_aa: CASSEPAGGYEQYF; cdr3_nt: TGCGCCAGCAGTGAACCAGCGGGAGGCTACGAGCAGTACTTC
d_call: TRBD1; v_call: TRBV2; j_call: TRBJ1-6; clone_size: NA; cdr3_aa: CASSTTGSSPLHF; cdr3_nt: TGTGCCAGCAGTACGACAGGGTCTTCACCCCTCCACTTT
d_call: TRBD2; v_call: TRBV7-3; j_call: TRBJ2-1; clone_size: NA; cdr3_aa: CASSPGLAGNNEQFF; cdr3_nt: TGTGCCAGCAGCCCGGGACTAGCGGGAAACAATGAGCAGTTCTTC
d_call: TRBD2; v_call: TRBV4-1; j_call: TRBJ2-3; clone_size: NA; cdr3_aa: CASSQEDSGRYDTQYF; cdr3_nt: TGCGCCAGCAGCCAAGAGGATAGCGGGAGATACGATACGCAGTATTTT
d_call: NA; v_call: TRBV7-3; j_call: TRBJ2-7; clone_size: NA; cdr3_aa: CASSSGPVYEQYF; cdr3_nt: TGTGCCAGCAGCTCGGGACCAGTTTACGAGCAGTACTTC